This T cell receptor beta chain comes out of a study of early T cells in non-severe SARS-CoV-2 infection. This clonotype was counted ten times or more. V was shortened by 0 bases and J by 3 bases, with 2 bases between the two germline ends. The germline gives CDR1 KGHSH, CDR2 LQKENI. This CDR3 is 12 amino acids long. TCRdb recomputed calls from the 5' RACE reads with MiXCR, one row per CDR3 protein. The sample consists of some 30,000 distinct CDR3 sequences, about 9.9% of them appearing once. The chain uses TRBV18 and TRBJ2-5, with no clear D. The clonotype originates from an adult who was a healthcare worker with PCR-confirmed SARS-CoV-2 infection or an uninfected control (not recorded which). Material for sequencing was whole blood. CDR3 bases: TGTGCCAGCTCACCACCGGAAGAGACCCAGTACTTC. Its translation is CASSPPEETQYF.